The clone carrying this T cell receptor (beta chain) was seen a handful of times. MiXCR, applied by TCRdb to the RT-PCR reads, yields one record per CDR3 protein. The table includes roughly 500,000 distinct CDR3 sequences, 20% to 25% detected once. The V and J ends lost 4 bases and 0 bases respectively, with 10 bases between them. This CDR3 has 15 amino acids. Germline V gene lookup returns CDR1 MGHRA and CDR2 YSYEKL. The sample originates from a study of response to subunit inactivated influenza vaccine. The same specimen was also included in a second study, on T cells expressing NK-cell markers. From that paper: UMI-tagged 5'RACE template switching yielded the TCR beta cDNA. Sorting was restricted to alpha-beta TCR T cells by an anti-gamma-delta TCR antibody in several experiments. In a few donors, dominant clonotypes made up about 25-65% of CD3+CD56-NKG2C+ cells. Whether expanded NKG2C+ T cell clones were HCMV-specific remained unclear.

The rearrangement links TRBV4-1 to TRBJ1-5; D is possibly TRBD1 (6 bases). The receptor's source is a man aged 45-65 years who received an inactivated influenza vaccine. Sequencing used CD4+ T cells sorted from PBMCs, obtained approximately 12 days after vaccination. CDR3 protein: CASSRTVNSNQPQHF. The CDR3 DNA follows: TGCGCCAGCAGCCGGACAGTTAATAGCAATCAGCCCCAGCATTTT.